These T cell receptor beta chains were read from a single sample in a study of blood T cell repertoires in COVID-19. The protocol was immunoSEQ multiplex PCR, while the TCRdb copy is restricted to in-frame clones and leaves out a portion. The data show around 50,000 clones, around 86% seen once. Material: peripheral blood. These TCRs come from an elderly woman with acute or convalescent COVID-19. Both conserved end residues are part of each CDR3. D genes are given only for firm matches. Not all rows give a size; the values are once, few, many and, for expanded clones, a class.

DNA: TGTGCCAGCAGCTTAGGAACAGGGAATCAGCCCCAGCATTTT
CDR3: CASSLGTGNQPQHF
V: TRBV7-2
J: TRBJ1-5
size: NA
D: NA

DNA: TGTGCCAGCAGCCAAACAACCGGGACTAGTCAAGAGACCCAGTACTTC
CDR3: CASSQTTGTSQETQYF
V: TRBV3-1/TRBV3-2
J: TRBJ2-5
size: NA
D: TRBD2

DNA: TGTGCCACCAGCAAGACAGGGGGAGTTGGGGTTACGCAGTATTTT
CDR3: CATSKTGGVGVTQYF
V: TRBV15
J: TRBJ2-3
size: NA
D: TRBD1

DNA: TGCGCCAGCAGCCCGACTAGCGGGGGGGCCTATGAGCAGTTCTTC
CDR3: CASSPTSGGAYEQFF
V: TRBV4-1
J: TRBJ2-1
size: NA
D: TRBD2

DNA: TGTGCCAGCAGCTTGGGGGACAGGGGGCCCACCGGGGAGCTGTTTTTT
CDR3: CASSLGDRGPTGELFF
V: TRBV5-6
J: TRBJ2-2
size: NA
D: TRBD1

DNA: TGTGCCAGCAGCCCTTGGGGGGAGTTCTACAATGAGCAGTTCTTC
CDR3: CASSPWGEFYNEQFF
V: TRBV9
J: TRBJ2-1
size: NA
D: NA

DNA: TGTGCCAGTGCCCCCCAGGGGCTTGACGGGGAGCTGTTTTTT
CDR3: CASAPQGLDGELFF
V: TRBV9
J: TRBJ2-2
size: NA
D: NA

DNA: TGTGCCACCAGTGATGCGAATTACAATGAGCAGTTCTTC
CDR3: CATSDANYNEQFF
V: TRBV24-1
J: TRBJ2-1
size: NA
D: NA

DNA: TGTGCCAGCAGAGAGACAGGGAATAGCAATCAGCCCCAGCATTTT
CDR3: CASRETGNSNQPQHF
V: TRBV27
J: TRBJ1-5
size: NA
D: TRBD1

DNA: TGTGCCAGCAGCTTAGGAGCTACTGGGGCCAACGTCCTGACTTTC
CDR3: CASSLGATGANVLTF
V: TRBV7-2
J: TRBJ2-6
size: NA
D: NA

DNA: TGTGCCAGCAGTTTACAAGAGACCCAGTACTTC
CDR3: CASSLQETQYF
V: TRBV6-5
J: TRBJ2-5
size: NA
D: NA

DNA: TGTGCCAGCAGCGTACCGGGACAGGGGACCGATGGCTACACCTTC
CDR3: CASSVPGQGTDGYTF
V: TRBV3-1/TRBV3-2
J: TRBJ1-2
size: few
D: TRBD1

DNA: TGTGCCAGCAGCCCCGTTGCAGGACAGGGAAACACCGGGGAGCTGTTTTTT
CDR3: CASSPVAGQGNTGELFF
V: TRBV3-1/TRBV3-2
J: TRBJ2-2
size: NA
D: TRBD1

DNA: TGTGCCAGCAGTGAAGCTGGGCAGAGTTACGAGCAGTACTTC
CDR3: CASSEAGQSYEQYF
V: TRBV6-1
J: TRBJ2-7
size: NA
D: NA

DNA: TGTGCCAGCAGTTACGACTCATACACTGAAGCTTTCTTT
CDR3: CASSYDSYTEAFF
V: TRBV6-5
J: TRBJ1-1
size: NA
D: NA

DNA: TGTGCCAGCAGCACGGACAGGGGAGCTTCACCCCTCCACTTT
CDR3: CASSTDRGASPLHF
V: TRBV7-2
J: TRBJ1-6
size: NA
D: TRBD1

DNA: TGTGCCAGCAGGTTACCTGGCGGGGGAAACACCGGGGAGCTGTTTTTT
CDR3: CASRLPGGGNTGELFF
V: TRBV7-2
J: TRBJ2-2
size: NA
D: TRBD2

DNA: TGTGCCAGCTCACTACAGAGAGAGGAGACCCAGTACTTC
CDR3: CASSLQREETQYF
V: TRBV18
J: TRBJ2-5
size: NA
D: NA

DNA: TGCAGCGTTGAGAAGGGGAAGATTAACTATGGCTACACCTTC
CDR3: CSVEKGKINYGYTF
V: TRBV29-1
J: TRBJ1-2
size: NA
D: NA

DNA: TGTGCCAGCGGGGCTAGCGGGGGGTACCAAGAGACCCAGTACTTC
CDR3: CASGASGGYQETQYF
V: TRBV2
J: TRBJ2-5
size: NA
D: TRBD2

DNA: TGCGCCAGCAGCCGAGACTGGACAGCTACCTACTATGGCTACACCTTC
CDR3: CASSRDWTATYYGYTF
V: TRBV4-1
J: TRBJ1-2
size: NA
D: NA

DNA: TGTGCCACCAGTGAGATGGACAGGGGAGATGCCGGGGAGCTGTTTTTT
CDR3: CATSEMDRGDAGELFF
V: TRBV24-1
J: TRBJ2-2
size: NA
D: TRBD1

DNA: TGTGCCAGCAGCTTAAATCGAGGGCTCACTGAAGCTTTCTTT
CDR3: CASSLNRGLTEAFF
V: TRBV13
J: TRBJ1-1
size: NA
D: NA

DNA: TGCGCCAGCACCGACCAGGGGGCTTGGGCAGATACGCAGTATTTT
CDR3: CASTDQGAWADTQYF
V: TRBV5-1
J: TRBJ2-3
size: NA
D: TRBD1

DNA: TGTGCCAGCAGACTGACAGGGGTGAACACTGAAGCTTTCTTT
CDR3: CASRLTGVNTEAFF
V: TRBV6-5
J: TRBJ1-1
size: NA
D: TRBD1

DNA: TGCAGCGTTGATTCCGGGGCTGAAGCTTTCTTT
CDR3: CSVDSGAEAFF
V: TRBV29-1
J: TRBJ1-1
size: NA
D: NA

DNA: TGTGCCAGCAGCATTGACAGGGTCCGTCAGCCCCAGCATTTT
CDR3: CASSIDRVRQPQHF
V: TRBV7-2
J: TRBJ1-5
size: NA
D: TRBD1

DNA: TGTGCCAGCAGCACAACGGGGACACCCTTCTATGGCTACACCTTC
CDR3: CASSTTGTPFYGYTF
V: TRBV11-2
J: TRBJ1-2
size: NA
D: NA

DNA: TGTGCCAGCAGCTTGGGGCGGCAAGGGGGAGGGGACCCTCGAGAGACCCAGTACTTC
CDR3: CASSLGRQGGGDPRETQYF
V: TRBV5-4
J: TRBJ2-5
size: NA
D: NA

DNA: TGCGCCAGCAGCTTGGTAGCCCAAGGAGAGACCCAGTACTTC
CDR3: CASSLVAQGETQYF
V: TRBV5-1
J: TRBJ2-5
size: NA
D: NA

DNA: TGCGCCAGCAGCCAAGATCGCCGGGGGGCTGTATACAATGAGCAGTTCTTC
CDR3: CASSQDRRGAVYNEQFF
V: TRBV4-1
J: TRBJ2-1
size: NA
D: NA

DNA: TGCGCCAGCAGCTTGCGTTCGGGGGCCAAAAACATTCAGTACTTC
CDR3: CASSLRSGAKNIQYF
V: TRBV5-1
J: TRBJ2-4
size: NA
D: NA

DNA: TGCAGCGTCTTGACAGGGGGCAACTATGGCTACACCTTC
CDR3: CSVLTGGNYGYTF
V: TRBV29-1
J: TRBJ1-2
size: once
D: TRBD1

DNA: TGTGCCAGCAGCCCTACCGGGAGCTCCTACGAGCAGTACTTC
CDR3: CASSPTGSSYEQYF
V: TRBV7-6
J: TRBJ2-7
size: NA
D: NA

DNA: TGTGCCAGCAGCGAAGCTCCGACTAGCGGGTCTAGCACAGATACGCAGTATTTT
CDR3: CASSEAPTSGSSTDTQYF
V: TRBV21-1
J: TRBJ2-3
size: NA
D: NA

DNA: TGTGCCAGCAGCCCGGGACAGGCGCGCAATCAGCCCCAGCATTTT
CDR3: CASSPGQARNQPQHF
V: TRBV6-5
J: TRBJ1-5
size: NA
D: TRBD1

DNA: TGTGCCAGTAGTACTTCGCCACCGACAGCTTCCTCTGGAAACACCATATATTTT
CDR3: CASSTSPPTASSGNTIYF
V: TRBV19
J: TRBJ1-3
size: once
D: NA

DNA: TGTGCCAGCAGTTTGTCTTCCGCCAGGGGCGGAGGCTACACCTTC
CDR3: CASSLSSARGGGYTF
V: TRBV27
J: TRBJ1-2
size: once
D: NA

DNA: TGTGCCAGCAGCTTGGCGGGGGGTATCCAAGAGACCCAGTACTTC
CDR3: CASSLAGGIQETQYF
V: TRBV5-6
J: TRBJ2-5
size: NA
D: TRBD2

DNA: TGTGCCAGCAGCCAATCAGGGCAGGCAACTAATGAAAAACTGTTTTTT
CDR3: CASSQSGQATNEKLFF
V: TRBV3-1/TRBV3-2
J: TRBJ1-4
size: few
D: NA

DNA: TGTGCCAGTGGAGGAGGGAACTATGGCTACACCTTC
CDR3: CASGGGNYGYTF
V: TRBV2
J: TRBJ1-2
size: NA
D: NA

DNA: TGTGCCAGCAGTGGGGTAGCGGGGGCCTACGAGCAGTACTTC
CDR3: CASSGVAGAYEQYF
V: TRBV2
J: TRBJ2-7
size: NA
D: TRBD2

DNA: TGTGCCAGTAGTATACAGGGGGCGGGCAACACTGAAGCTTTCTTT
CDR3: CASSIQGAGNTEAFF
V: TRBV19
J: TRBJ1-1
size: NA
D: TRBD1

DNA: TGCGCCAGCAGCCTGACTGGGGCCACTGAAGCTTTCTTT
CDR3: CASSLTGATEAFF
V: TRBV5-1
J: TRBJ1-1
size: NA
D: NA

DNA: TGTGCCAGTATGGGATTGGACAGAGCGAACACTGAAGCTTTCTTT
CDR3: CASMGLDRANTEAFF
V: TRBV19
J: TRBJ1-1
size: NA
D: NA

DNA: TGTGCCAGCAGCCGGGGTGGGGAGACCCAGTACTTC
CDR3: CASSRGGETQYF
V: TRBV6-5
J: TRBJ2-5
size: NA
D: NA

DNA: TGTGCCAGCAGCGTAGCTACTAGTGAGGGCTACGAGCAGTACTTC
CDR3: CASSVATSEGYEQYF
V: TRBV9
J: TRBJ2-7
size: NA
D: NA

DNA: TGTGCCAGCAGCCAAGGGGGGGGCCCCTCTGGAAACACCATATATTTT
CDR3: CASSQGGGPSGNTIYF
V: TRBV3-1/TRBV3-2
J: TRBJ1-3
size: NA
D: NA

DNA: TGCGCCAGCAGCTTGGACGGGATGAACACTGAAGCTTTCTTT
CDR3: CASSLDGMNTEAFF
V: TRBV5-1
J: TRBJ1-1
size: NA
D: NA

DNA: TGTGCCAGCAGCTTGGACAGCTATGGCTACACCTTC
CDR3: CASSLDSYGYTF
V: TRBV5-4
J: TRBJ1-2
size: NA
D: NA

DNA: TGTGCCTGGTGTTGCAGGGGGATGATGGGCACTGAAGCTTTCTTT
CDR3: CAWCCRGMMGTEAFF
V: TRBV30
J: TRBJ1-1
size: NA
D: TRBD1